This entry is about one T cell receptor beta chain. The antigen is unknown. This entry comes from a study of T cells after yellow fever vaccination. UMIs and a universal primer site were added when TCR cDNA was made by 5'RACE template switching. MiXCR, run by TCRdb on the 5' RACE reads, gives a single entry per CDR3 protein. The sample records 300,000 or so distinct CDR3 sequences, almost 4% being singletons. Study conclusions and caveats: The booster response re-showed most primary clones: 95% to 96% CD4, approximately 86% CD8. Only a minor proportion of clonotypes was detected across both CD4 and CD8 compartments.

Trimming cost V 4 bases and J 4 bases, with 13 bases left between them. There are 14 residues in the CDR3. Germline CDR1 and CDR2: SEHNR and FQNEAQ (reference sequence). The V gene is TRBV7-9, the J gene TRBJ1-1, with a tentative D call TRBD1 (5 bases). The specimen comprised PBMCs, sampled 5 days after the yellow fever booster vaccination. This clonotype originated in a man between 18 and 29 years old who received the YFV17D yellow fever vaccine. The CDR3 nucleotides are TGTGCCAGCAGCTGGGGGGGGGGTTCCACTGAAGCTTTCTTT. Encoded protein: CASSWGGGSTEAFF.